One T cell receptor (beta chain) is described in this entry. Its antigen is currently unknown. Method: immunoSEQ multiplex PCR; TCRdb's copy keeps in-frame clones and lacks some. The sample yields about 80,000 clones, about nine tenths seen once. Peripheral blood came from all dose cohorts at three timepoints. The CDR3 is 15 amino acids. J lost 8 bases, V lost 6 bases, and 12 bases had no gene match. Germline V lookup: CDR1 ENHRY, CDR2 SYGVKD. The sample is drawn from a study of OX40 agonist ivuxolimab in advanced cancers. Study outcomes and limitations: More expanded clones were found, on average, in CD8+ than in CD4+ T cells. The specificity for antigen of the expanded peripheral T cells was not determined.

Sequencing used CD4+ or CD8+ T cells sorted from blood, obtained in a trial of the OX40 agonist ivuxolimab. V gene TRBV10-3 combines with J gene TRBJ1-2; 10 nucleotides align to TRBD1. The receptor was derived from an adult with an advanced solid tumor such as melanoma, head and neck, liver or kidney cancer. CDR3 DNA: TGTGCCATCAGACGGACGGACAGGGGGTGGGAAGGCTACACCTTC. This gives the protein CAIRRTDRGWEGYTF.